These 8 T cell receptor beta chains were sequenced from one sample in a study of patients and donors after allogeneic stem cell transplantation. One entry per CDR3 protein results from TCRdb running MiXCR on the RT-PCR reads. The table lists roughly 230,000 distinct CDR3 sequences, less than 15% of them singletons. Sequencing was performed on blood, either unsorted or a sorted T cell fraction (not recorded which). Receptors originate from a human donor who was either an allogeneic HSCT recipient or a stem cell or donor lymphocyte infusion donor (not recorded which). It is not recorded whose cells these are; they may come from a transplant donor.

In this sample, this clonotype turned up a few times. V usage is TRBV28 and J usage is TRBJ2-7, with TRBD1 identical over 9 bases. The CDR3 loop spans 15 amino acids. The trim removed 5 bases at V and 1 base at J, leaving 6 bases unmatched. CDR1 is MDHEN, CDR2 SYDVKM, per germline. CDR3 sequence: CASSGAGTGSYEQYF. As DNA, the CDR3 is TGTGCCAGCAGTGGAGCCGGGACAGGGTCCTACGAGCAGTACTTC. The complete variable domain, with remaining parts taken from reference TRBV28 and TRBJ2-7, reads DVKVTQSSRYLVKRTGEKVFLECVQDMDHENMFWYRQDPGLGLRLIYFSYDVKMKEKGDIPEGYSVSREKKERFSLILESASTNQTSMYLCASSGAGTGSYEQYFGPGTRLTVT.

The table lists this clonotype with a few counts. This rearrangement joins TRBV12-3 or TRBV12-4 to TRBJ2-3, with 7 bases matching TRBD2. Trimming cost V 6 bases and J 8 bases; bases outside gene matches: 8. This CDR3 region has 13 residues. The CDR3 here is CASRGGIVVTQYF. CDR3 nucleotide sequence: TGTGCCAGCAGGGGAGGGATAGTCGTTACGCAGTATTTT.

Concerning this clonotype itself: This may be a read error: a much more frequent sequence differs by one nucleotide. V usage is TRBV18 and J usage is TRBJ1-1; D call uncertain. CDR1 and CDR2 (germline): KGHSH, LQKENI. The CDR3 contains 16 residues. As DNA, the CDR3 is TGTGCCTGCTCACCACCGATGGCCCTGGGGAGCACTGAAGCTTTCTTT. Translating gives CACSPPMALGSTEAFF.

The V and J genes are TRBV19 and TRBJ1-5, with D perhaps TRBD1 (5 bases). This CDR3 region has 12 residues. CDR1 is LNHDA, CDR2 SQIVND, per germline (reference sequence). Trimming took 3 bases from V and 11 from J, leaving 11 bases between them. The DNA of the CDR3 is TGTGCCAGTAGTATTAGCCGGGGCGCCCAGCATTTT. It codes for CASSISRGAQHF.

The CDR3 region has the DNA TGTGCCAGCAGTAAAGGGATGTACGAGCAGTACTTC. Encoded protein: CASSKGMYEQYF. The chain couples TRBV25-1 to TRBJ2-7; D is ambiguous. The CDR3 is 12 amino acids. Trimming stripped 5 bases from V and 4 bases from J, with 9 bases between. Germline V gene sequence: CDR1 MGHDK, CDR2 SYGVNS.

The chain employs TRBV7-2 and TRBJ1-6; 10 nucleotides align to TRBD1. Germline V gene sequence: CDR1 SGHTA, CDR2 FQGNSA. J gave up 10 bases and V 5 bases, and 11 bases lay outside the gene matches. This CDR3 has 16 amino acids. In DNA, the CDR3 is TGTGCCAGCAGCCTTCAACCGGGACAGGGGCGATCACCCCTCCACTTT. Its translation: CASSLQPGQGRSPLHF.

The chain carries TRBV29-1 and TRBJ1-2; possibly TRBD1 for D (5 bases). With 2 bases removed from V and 4 bases from J, the gap between germline ends came to 14 bases. Germline V CDR1 and CDR2: SQVTM, ANQGSEA. The CDR3 length is 14 residues. Written as DNA, the CDR3 is TGCAGCGTTGAACCACCAGGGCAGATCTATGGCTACACCTTC. Its translation is CSVEPPGQIYGYTF.

The rearrangement uses TRBV9 and TRBJ1-5; D perhaps matches TRBD1 (5 bases). V dropped 1 base and J dropped 2 bases, with 10 bases sitting between them. Germline lookup yields CDR1 SGDLS and CDR2 YYNGEE. The CDR3 extends over 15 amino acids. The CDR3 bases are TGTGCCAGCAGCGTATCAGGGCTGGGCAATCAGCCCCAGCATTTT. It yields the protein CASSVSGLGNQPQHF.